One TCR beta chain is described in this entry. This specimen belongs to a study of blood T cell repertoires in COVID-19. Profiling relied on immunoSEQ multiplex PCR, and the TCRdb table lists in-frame clones only, not all of them. Of roughly 240,000 clones in the sample, 86% were seen once. This clonotype was obtained from an older woman who had recovered from COVID-19. Sequencing was carried out using peripheral blood.

In DNA form, the CDR3 reads TGTGCCAGCAGCGTAGTGCCGGGGGGCCCCTACGAGCAGTACTTC. Translation gives CASSVVPGGPYEQYF. The rearrangement uses TRBV9 and TRBJ2-7; a possible D gene is TRBD2 (7 bases). V lost 0 bases to trimming and J lost 2 bases, with 12 bases between them. CDR1 and CDR2 (germline): SGDLS, YYNGEE. This CDR3 has 15 amino acids.